Listed below are T cell receptor beta chains from one sample, sequenced in a study of blood T cell repertoires in COVID-19. Some clones are missing from TCRdb's copy, which holds only in-frame ones; the method was immunoSEQ multiplex PCR. The data hold approximately 220,000 clones, with around nine tenths observed a single time. Sequencing was performed on peripheral blood. The receptors here all came from a man between 60 and 75 years old who had recovered from COVID-19. Each CDR3 is given with its conserved first and last residue. The D gene is left open where the match is weak. Clone size, where shown, is once, few, many, or a class for clones that have expanded.

D gene: TRBD1
J gene: TRBJ2-7
V gene: TRBV7-2
clone size: NA
CDR3 protein: CASSFLPGQGPYEQYF
CDR3 DNA: TGTGCCAGCAGCTTCCTCCCGGGACAGGGCCCCTACGAGCAGTACTTC

D gene: NA
J gene: TRBJ2-7
V gene: TRBV1
clone size: NA
CDR3 protein: CTSSPPPPGLFTEEEQYF
CDR3 DNA: TGCACCAGCAGTCCTCCCCCCCCGGGACTCTTCACCGAGGAAGAGCAGTACTTC

D gene: TRBD1
J gene: TRBJ2-2
V gene: TRBV7-9
clone size: NA
CDR3 protein: CASSFRDRGAGELFF
CDR3 DNA: TGTGCCAGCAGCTTCCGGGACAGGGGGGCCGGGGAGCTGTTTTTT

D gene: TRBD1
J gene: TRBJ1-5
V gene: TRBV3-1/TRBV3-2
clone size: NA
CDR3 protein: CASSQAGTGGGLLQPQHF
CDR3 DNA: TGTGCCAGCAGCCAAGCGGGGACAGGGGGCGGTTTATTGCAGCCCCAGCATTTT

D gene: NA
J gene: TRBJ2-7
V gene: TRBV18
clone size: few
CDR3 protein: CASSPGRVEQYF
CDR3 DNA: TGTGCCAGCTCACCAGGGAGAGTCGAGCAGTACTTC

D gene: TRBD2
J gene: TRBJ2-7
V gene: TRBV23-1
clone size: NA
CDR3 protein: CASSQRETSGASSSYEQYF
CDR3 DNA: TGCGCCAGCAGTCAGCGGGAAACTAGCGGTGCCTCCAGCTCCTACGAGCAGTACTTC

D gene: TRBD1
J gene: TRBJ1-1
V gene: TRBV27
clone size: once
CDR3 protein: CASRRTGGSSEAFF
CDR3 DNA: TGTGCCAGCAGAAGGACAGGGGGCTCGAGTGAAGCTTTCTTT

D gene: NA
J gene: TRBJ1-3
V gene: TRBV2
clone size: many
CDR3 protein: CASSFSSGNTIYF
CDR3 DNA: TGTGCCAGCTCATTCAGCTCTGGAAACACCATATATTTT

D gene: TRBD1
J gene: TRBJ2-2
V gene: TRBV9
clone size: NA
CDR3 protein: CASSVGGTGRTGELFF
CDR3 DNA: TGTGCCAGCAGCGTAGGAGGGACAGGGAGAACCGGGGAGCTGTTTTTT

D gene: TRBD2
J gene: TRBJ2-1
V gene: TRBV9
clone size: once
CDR3 protein: CASSVGGAGAYNEQFF
CDR3 DNA: TGTGCCAGCAGCGTAGGTGGAGCGGGGGCCTACAATGAGCAGTTCTTC

D gene: NA
J gene: TRBJ1-2
V gene: TRBV7-2
clone size: NA
CDR3 protein: CASSLGGYGYTF
CDR3 DNA: TGTGCCAGCAGCTTGGGAGGGTATGGCTACACCTTC

D gene: TRBD2
J gene: TRBJ2-5
V gene: TRBV10-3
clone size: NA
CDR3 protein: CAISVAGVQETQYF
CDR3 DNA: TGTGCCATCAGCGTAGCGGGGGTCCAAGAGACCCAGTACTTC

D gene: NA
J gene: TRBJ1-5
V gene: TRBV21-1
clone size: NA
CDR3 protein: CASSPRGQPQHF
CDR3 DNA: TGTGCCAGCAGCCCCAGGGGTCAGCCCCAGCATTTT

D gene: TRBD1
J gene: TRBJ1-6
V gene: TRBV10-3
clone size: NA
CDR3 protein: CATLGTALTPLHF
CDR3 DNA: TGTGCCACCTTAGGGACAGCCTTAACGCCCCTCCACTTT

D gene: TRBD1
J gene: TRBJ1-1
V gene: TRBV5-4
clone size: NA
CDR3 protein: CASSLADRAGTEAFF
CDR3 DNA: TGTGCCAGCAGCTTGGCGGACAGGGCGGGCACTGAAGCTTTCTTT

D gene: NA
J gene: TRBJ1-4
V gene: TRBV7-9
clone size: NA
CDR3 protein: CASSPGQSLEKLFF
CDR3 DNA: TGTGCCAGCAGCCCAGGGCAGTCCTTAGAAAAACTGTTTTTT

D gene: NA
J gene: TRBJ2-1
V gene: TRBV24-1
clone size: NA
CDR3 protein: CATSVTRLSSNEQFF
CDR3 DNA: TGTGCCACCAGTGTCACTAGGTTGTCCTCCAATGAGCAGTTCTTC

D gene: NA
J gene: TRBJ1-5
V gene: TRBV9
clone size: NA
CDR3 protein: CASSVDREGTNQPQHF
CDR3 DNA: TGTGCCAGCAGCGTAGATAGGGAGGGAACGAATCAGCCCCAGCATTTT

D gene: TRBD2
J gene: TRBJ2-7
V gene: TRBV10-3
clone size: NA
CDR3 protein: CAIGEGSPVEQYF
CDR3 DNA: TGTGCCATCGGGGAGGGCTCCCCGGTAGAGCAGTACTTC

D gene: TRBD2
J gene: TRBJ2-3
V gene: TRBV5-1
clone size: NA
CDR3 protein: CASSGVSGARTDTQYF
CDR3 DNA: TGCGCCAGCAGCGGTGTTAGCGGGGCCCGCACAGATACGCAGTATTTT

D gene: NA
J gene: TRBJ1-2
V gene: TRBV7-2
clone size: once
CDR3 protein: CASSSPPGYGYTF
CDR3 DNA: TGTGCCAGCAGTTCCCCCCCGGGCTATGGCTACACCTTC

D gene: NA
J gene: TRBJ1-2
V gene: TRBV7-9
clone size: NA
CDR3 protein: CASSSQQGSGYTF
CDR3 DNA: TGTGCCAGCAGCTCTCAACAGGGCTCTGGCTACACCTTC

D gene: NA
J gene: TRBJ2-2
V gene: TRBV6-5
clone size: NA
CDR3 protein: CASSFFLSYDTGELFF
CDR3 DNA: TGTGCCAGCAGTTTCTTCCTTTCTTATGACACCGGGGAGCTGTTTTTT

D gene: NA
J gene: TRBJ1-5
V gene: TRBV19
clone size: once
CDR3 protein: CASTGASNQPQHF
CDR3 DNA: TGTGCCAGTACAGGGGCCAGCAATCAGCCCCAGCATTTT

D gene: NA
J gene: TRBJ1-5
V gene: TRBV7-3
clone size: NA
CDR3 protein: CASSPRGGNQPQHF
CDR3 DNA: TGTGCCAGCAGCCCACGGGGTGGGAATCAGCCCCAGCATTTT

D gene: TRBD1
J gene: TRBJ2-7
V gene: TRBV19
clone size: NA
CDR3 protein: CASSTRQGKIEQYF
CDR3 DNA: TGTGCCAGTAGTACTAGACAGGGGAAGATCGAGCAGTACTTC

D gene: TRBD1
J gene: TRBJ2-7
V gene: TRBV12-5
clone size: NA
CDR3 protein: CASGFYRGEQYF
CDR3 DNA: TGTGCTAGTGGTTTCTACAGGGGCGAGCAGTACTTC

D gene: TRBD2
J gene: TRBJ2-1
V gene: TRBV30
clone size: NA
CDR3 protein: CAWKGISGRLSYNEQFF
CDR3 DNA: TGTGCCTGGAAAGGGATTAGCGGGAGGCTCTCCTACAATGAGCAGTTCTTC

D gene: NA
J gene: TRBJ2-5
V gene: TRBV11-2
clone size: few
CDR3 protein: CASSFWQAPQETQYF
CDR3 DNA: TGTGCCAGCAGCTTCTGGCAGGCCCCTCAAGAGACCCAGTACTTC

D gene: NA
J gene: TRBJ2-2
V gene: TRBV18
clone size: NA
CDR3 protein: CASSQRALNTGELFF
CDR3 DNA: TGTGCCAGCTCACAGAGGGCCCTCAACACCGGGGAGCTGTTTTTT

D gene: NA
J gene: TRBJ2-5
V gene: TRBV5-1
clone size: NA
CDR3 protein: CASSVQVSVETQYF
CDR3 DNA: TGCGCCAGCAGCGTACAAGTCTCCGTGGAGACCCAGTACTTC

D gene: NA
J gene: TRBJ2-5
V gene: TRBV7-2
clone size: NA
CDR3 protein: CASSSWTGQETQYF
CDR3 DNA: TGTGCCAGCAGCTCCTGGACTGGCCAAGAGACCCAGTACTTC

D gene: TRBD1
J gene: TRBJ1-1
V gene: TRBV2
clone size: NA
CDR3 protein: CASGGQGVMTFF
CDR3 DNA: TGTGCCAGCGGAGGACAGGGGGTGATGACTTTCTTT

D gene: TRBD1
J gene: TRBJ1-3
V gene: TRBV2
clone size: few
CDR3 protein: CASSTGGAYGNTIYF
CDR3 DNA: TGTGCCAGCAGTACAGGGGGCGCCTATGGAAACACCATATATTTT

D gene: TRBD1
J gene: TRBJ1-2
V gene: TRBV2
clone size: NA
CDR3 protein: CASRGGQFSGYTF
CDR3 DNA: TGTGCCAGCAGGGGGGGACAGTTTTCCGGCTACACCTTC

D gene: NA
J gene: TRBJ1-5
V gene: TRBV11-2
clone size: NA
CDR3 protein: CASSLEDTNQPQHF
CDR3 DNA: TGTGCCAGCAGCTTAGAGGACACAAATCAGCCCCAGCATTTT

D gene: NA
J gene: TRBJ2-3
V gene: TRBV5-6
clone size: NA
CDR3 protein: CASSLAPGGRLTDTQYF
CDR3 DNA: TGTGCCAGCAGCTTGGCCCCTGGTGGCAGACTCACAGATACGCAGTATTTT

D gene: TRBD2
J gene: TRBJ2-5
V gene: TRBV6-5
clone size: once
CDR3 protein: CASSLHGGGGETQYF
CDR3 DNA: TGTGCCAGCAGCTTGCATGGCGGGGGGGGAGAGACCCAGTACTTC

D gene: NA
J gene: TRBJ2-6
V gene: TRBV24-1
clone size: NA
CDR3 protein: CATSDPQGLSGANVLTF
CDR3 DNA: TGTGCCACCAGTGATCCACAGGGCCTCTCTGGGGCCAACGTCCTGACTTTC

D gene: NA
J gene: TRBJ2-5
V gene: TRBV5-1
clone size: NA
CDR3 protein: CASSLGVSEGETQYF
CDR3 DNA: TGCGCCAGCAGCTTGGGGGTTAGCGAAGGAGAGACCCAGTACTTC

D gene: TRBD1
J gene: TRBJ1-5
V gene: TRBV28
clone size: NA
CDR3 protein: CASRGGGQGSQPQHF
CDR3 DNA: TGTGCCAGCAGGGGAGGGGGACAGGGGAGTCAGCCCCAGCATTTT

D gene: NA
J gene: TRBJ2-5
V gene: TRBV19
clone size: NA
CDR3 protein: CASSLQGETQYF
CDR3 DNA: TGTGCCAGTAGCCTACAGGGTGAGACCCAGTACTTC

D gene: TRBD1
J gene: TRBJ2-3
V gene: TRBV28
clone size: NA
CDR3 protein: CASRTGQGSLDAQYF
CDR3 DNA: TGTGCCAGCAGGACGGGACAGGGTTCCTTGGATGCACAGTATTTT

D gene: NA
J gene: TRBJ2-5
V gene: TRBV10-3
clone size: NA
CDR3 protein: CAISRGDQETQYF
CDR3 DNA: TGTGCCATCAGCAGGGGTGACCAAGAGACCCAGTACTTC

D gene: TRBD2
J gene: TRBJ2-3
V gene: TRBV6-4
clone size: NA
CDR3 protein: CASSEAGGTDTQYF
CDR3 DNA: TGTGCCAGCAGTGAAGCGGGGGGCACAGATACGCAGTATTTT

D gene: TRBD2
J gene: TRBJ2-1
V gene: TRBV7-9
clone size: NA
CDR3 protein: CASSLAGLAGVAYNEQFF
CDR3 DNA: TGTGCCAGCAGCTTAGCGGGACTAGCGGGGGTGGCCTACAATGAGCAGTTCTTC

D gene: NA
J gene: TRBJ2-1
V gene: TRBV4-3
clone size: NA
CDR3 protein: CASSQDQGWSNEQFF
CDR3 DNA: TGCGCCAGCAGCCAAGATCAGGGCTGGAGCAATGAGCAGTTCTTC

D gene: TRBD1
J gene: TRBJ1-5
V gene: TRBV6-6
clone size: NA
CDR3 protein: CASRQTGEGRQPQHF
CDR3 DNA: TGTGCCAGCAGGCAGACAGGGGAAGGGAGGCAGCCCCAGCATTTT

D gene: NA
J gene: TRBJ1-2
V gene: TRBV27
clone size: NA
CDR3 protein: CASSRGREPLYGYTF
CDR3 DNA: TGTGCCAGCAGTCGAGGGCGGGAACCACTCTATGGCTACACCTTC

D gene: NA
J gene: TRBJ2-7
V gene: TRBV5-1
clone size: NA
CDR3 protein: CASSLAPGVSYEQYF
CDR3 DNA: TGCGCCAGCAGCTTGGCCCCCGGGGTTTCCTACGAGCAGTACTTC